Listed below are T cell receptor beta chains from one sample, sequenced in a study of blood T cell repertoires in COVID-19. Using immunoSEQ multiplex PCR, the repertoire was profiled, and TCRdb retains in-frame clones only, with some absent. The table records 210,000 or so clones, around 90% of them present only once. The sequenced sample consisted of PBMCs or T cells enriched from blood (not recorded which). The receptors stem from a woman in her twenties or thirties who had been exposed to COVID-19. Both conserved end residues are part of each CDR3. The order of the fields is D gene, V gene, clone size, J gene, CDR3 DNA, CDR3 protein. The D gene is left open where the match is weak. Where a row states a size, it is once, few, many or the class of an expanded clone; other rows omit it.

-	TRBV6-5	-	TRBJ1-4	TGTGCCAGCAGTTACTCCCTGGGGCCGGGGGAGAAACTGTTTTTT	CASSYSLGPGEKLFF
-	TRBV3-1/TRBV3-2	-	TRBJ2-1	TGTGCCAGCAGCCAAATGGTAGGGGTGAATGAGCAGTTCTTC	CASSQMVGVNEQFF
TRBD1	TRBV5-1	-	TRBJ2-7	TGCGCCAGCAGCTTTGGACAGGGGTCCCACGAGCAGTACTTC	CASSFGQGSHEQYF
-	TRBV9	-	TRBJ1-2	TGTGCCAGCAGCGTAGTATCCGGGGGAAATGGCTACACCTTC	CASSVVSGGNGYTF
TRBD2	TRBV13	few	TRBJ2-6	TGTGCCAGCAGCCCTGGACTAGCGGGTACCGACTCTGGGGCCAACGTCCTGACTTTC	CASSPGLAGTDSGANVLTF
TRBD2	TRBV9	-	TRBJ2-1	TGTGCCAGCAGCGTATACCATAGCGGGAGAGGTGAGCAGTTCTTC	CASSVYHSGRGEQFF
-	TRBV5-1	-	TRBJ1-1	TGCGCCAGCAGCTGGACAGATAGAAGGTCTGAAGCTTTCTTT	CASSWTDRRSEAFF
-	TRBV10-2	-	TRBJ2-2	TGCGCCAGCAGCGGGGTGACCGGGGAGCTGTTTTTT	CASSGVTGELFF
-	TRBV24-1	-	TRBJ2-4	TGTGCCACCAGTGATGGGGCTTCGGCCAAAAACATTCAGTACTTC	CATSDGASAKNIQYF
TRBD1	TRBV5-1	-	TRBJ2-2	TGCGCCAGCAGCTTGGAAGGGACAGGGGTCACCGGGGAGCTGTTTTTT	CASSLEGTGVTGELFF
TRBD2	TRBV19	-	TRBJ2-1	TGTGCCAGTAGTGACCCCAGCGGGAGCTCCTACAATGAGCAGTTCTTC	CASSDPSGSSYNEQFF
TRBD2	TRBV5-1	-	TRBJ2-1	TGCGCCAGCAGTTTTCGACTAGCGGGAGATGTTAATGAGCAGTTCTTC	CASSFRLAGDVNEQFF
-	TRBV24-1	-	TRBJ1-1	TGTGCCACCCGAGGGGGGAACACTGAAGCTTTCTTT	CATRGGNTEAFF
-	TRBV24-1	-	TRBJ2-5	TGTGCCACCAGTGATGGGAGTACAGGGATGCAAGAGACCCAGTACTTC	CATSDGSTGMQETQYF
TRBD1	TRBV24-1	-	TRBJ1-4	TGTGCCACCAGTGACCTGGACAGGGCAACTAATGAAAAACTGTTTTTT	CATSDLDRATNEKLFF
TRBD1	TRBV5-5	few	TRBJ1-2	TGTGCCAGCAGCTTGGGCAGGGGGCGAGAATCGCCCTTC	CASSLGRGRESPF
-	TRBV4-1	-	TRBJ1-3	TGCGCCAGCAGCCAAACGACAGACTCTGGAAACACCATATATTTT	CASSQTTDSGNTIYF
-	TRBV11-2	-	TRBJ2-7	TGTGCCAGCAGCTTAGAAACGAGAGTTCCCTACGAGCAGTACTTC	CASSLETRVPYEQYF
-	TRBV25-1	-	TRBJ2-2	TGTGCCAGCAGTGAATGGGAGGAAACCGGGGAGCTGTTTTTT	CASSEWEETGELFF
-	TRBV5-1	-	TRBJ1-5	TGCGCCAGCAGCTTGGCGGGTCGGAGCAATCAGCCCCAGCATTTT	CASSLAGRSNQPQHF
-	TRBV5-6	-	TRBJ1-1	TGTGCCAGCAGCTTGGTGGACAGCCGAGGCGACACTGAAGCTTTCTTT	CASSLVDSRGDTEAFF
TRBD1	TRBV28	-	TRBJ1-4	TGTGCCAGCGGCCGGACAGGGGCTACAACTAATGAAAAACTGTTTTTT	CASGRTGATTNEKLFF
TRBD1	TRBV2	-	TRBJ1-4	TGTGCCAGCAGTAAACCGGGACAGGGGGGTGAAAAACTGTTTTTT	CASSKPGQGGEKLFF
TRBD2	TRBV5-6	-	TRBJ2-5	TGTGCCAGCAGCACCGGACTAGCGGAGTCCCCAGTAGAGACCCAGTACTTC	CASSTGLAESPVETQYF
TRBD2	TRBV11-3	-	TRBJ2-2	TGTGCCAGCAGCATGAGACTAGCGAACGGGGAGCTGTTTTTT	CASSMRLANGELFF
TRBD1	TRBV28	-	TRBJ1-1	TGTGCCAGCAGTGCTGCCGGGACAGAGAACACTGAAGCTTTCTTT	CASSAAGTENTEAFF
-	TRBV3-1/TRBV3-2	-	TRBJ1-2	TGTGCCAGCAGCCAAGGGGATTTTCGGGAAGGCTACACCTTC	CASSQGDFREGYTF